This T cell receptor beta chain was documented in a study of shared clonotypes between healthy human individuals. Study observations and caveats: A handful of donors showed sharing of about 4.8% of naive CD4 clonotypes. At large depth, rarefaction still showed sorted-subset sequencing to be incomplete.

Notes on this clone: Its antigen remains unidentified.

Produced via immunoSEQ multiplex PCR; TCRdb's table is partial and in-frame only. The table shows millions of clones, with under 95% occurring only once. The naive CD8 fraction comprised CD45RO-negative cells positively selected for CCR7 and excluded terminally differentiated effector memory CD45RA+ cells. The sample was naive CD8+ T cells from PBMCs. This receptor was obtained from a man between 18 and 35 years old in good health. Some clones in this sample may be carry-over from other donors' samples.

The CDR3 DNA is TGTGCCAGCAGTTTACAAGCTGCGGAGGCCCCGGCGGGCAATGAGCAGTTCTTC. Protein product: CASSLQAAEAPAGNEQFF. The chain joins TRBV27 to TRBJ2-1; possible D gene TRBD2, 5 bases. The V gene's germline CDR1 is MNHEY and CDR2 SMNVEV (reference sequence). The CDR3 covers 18 residues. V lost 2 bases to trimming and J lost 6 bases, with 23 bases between them.